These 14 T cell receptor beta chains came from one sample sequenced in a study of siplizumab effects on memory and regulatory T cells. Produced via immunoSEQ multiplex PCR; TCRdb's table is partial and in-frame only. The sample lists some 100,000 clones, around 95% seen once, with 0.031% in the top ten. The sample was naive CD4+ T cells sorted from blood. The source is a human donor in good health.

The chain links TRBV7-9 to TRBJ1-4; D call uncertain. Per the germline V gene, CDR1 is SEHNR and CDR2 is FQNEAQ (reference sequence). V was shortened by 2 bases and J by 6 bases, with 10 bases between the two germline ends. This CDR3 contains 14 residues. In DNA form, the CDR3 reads TGTGCCAGCAGCTTAACAGTGGAGTATGAAAAACTGTTTTTT. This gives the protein CASSLTVEYEKLFF.

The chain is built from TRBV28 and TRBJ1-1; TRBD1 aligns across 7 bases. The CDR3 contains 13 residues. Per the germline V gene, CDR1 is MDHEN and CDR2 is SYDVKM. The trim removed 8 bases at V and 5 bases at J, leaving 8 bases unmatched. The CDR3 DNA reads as TGTGCCAGCTTAAAGGGGGCAAAAACTGAAGCTTTCTTT. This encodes CASLKGAKTEAFF. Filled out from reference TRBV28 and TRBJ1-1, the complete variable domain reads DVKVTQSSRYLVKRTGEKVFLECVQDMDHENMFWYRQDPGLGLRLIYFSYDVKMKEKGDIPEGYSVSREKKERFSLILESASTNQTSMYLCASLKGAKTEAFFGQGTRLTVV.

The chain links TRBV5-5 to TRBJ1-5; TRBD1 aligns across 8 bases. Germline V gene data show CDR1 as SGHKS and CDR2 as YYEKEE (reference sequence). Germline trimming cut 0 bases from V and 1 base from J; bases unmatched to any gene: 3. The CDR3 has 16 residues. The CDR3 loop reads CASSLVQGASNQPQHF. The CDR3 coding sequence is TGTGCCAGCAGCTTGGTGCAGGGGGCAAGCAATCAGCCCCAGCATTTT.

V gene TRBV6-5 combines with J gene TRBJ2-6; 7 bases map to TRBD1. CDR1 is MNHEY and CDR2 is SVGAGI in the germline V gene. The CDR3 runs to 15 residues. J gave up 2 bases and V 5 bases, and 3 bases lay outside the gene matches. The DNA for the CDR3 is TGTGCCAGCAGTCCGGGGACAGCTGGGGCCAACGTCCTGACTTTC. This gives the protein CASSPGTAGANVLTF.

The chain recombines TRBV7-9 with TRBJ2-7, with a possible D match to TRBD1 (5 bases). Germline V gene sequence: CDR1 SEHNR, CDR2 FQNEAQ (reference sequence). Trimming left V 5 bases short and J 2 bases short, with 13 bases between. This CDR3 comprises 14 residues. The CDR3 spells CASSPSPGTYEQYF. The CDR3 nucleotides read TGTGCCAGCAGCCCCTCCCCAGGGACCTACGAGCAGTACTTC.

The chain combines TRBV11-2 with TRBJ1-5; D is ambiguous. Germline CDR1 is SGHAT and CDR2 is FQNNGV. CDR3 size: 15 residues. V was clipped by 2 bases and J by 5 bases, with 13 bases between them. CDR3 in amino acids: CASSLLTGWDQPQHF. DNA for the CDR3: TGTGCCAGCAGCTTATTGACCGGTTGGGATCAGCCCCAGCATTTT.

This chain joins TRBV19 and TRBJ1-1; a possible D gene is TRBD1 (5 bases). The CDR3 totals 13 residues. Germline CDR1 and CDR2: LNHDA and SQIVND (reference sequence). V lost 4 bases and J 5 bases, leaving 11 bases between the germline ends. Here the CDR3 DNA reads TGTGCCAGTAGTAACGGTGGGGGTACTGAAGCTTTCTTT. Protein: CASSNGGGTEAFF.

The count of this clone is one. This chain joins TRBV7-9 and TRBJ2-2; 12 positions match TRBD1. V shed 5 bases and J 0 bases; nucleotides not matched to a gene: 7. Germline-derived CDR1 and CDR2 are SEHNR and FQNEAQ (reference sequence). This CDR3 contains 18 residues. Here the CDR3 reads CASSAGTGGRTNTGELFF. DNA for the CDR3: TGTGCCAGCAGCGCAGGGACAGGGGGCAGGACGAACACCGGGGAGCTGTTTTTT.

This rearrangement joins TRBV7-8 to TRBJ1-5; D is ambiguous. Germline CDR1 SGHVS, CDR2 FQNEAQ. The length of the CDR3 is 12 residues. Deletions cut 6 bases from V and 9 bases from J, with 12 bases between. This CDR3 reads CASSSNAGPQHF. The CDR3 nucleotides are TGTGCCAGCAGTTCGAACGCAGGGCCCCAGCATTTT.

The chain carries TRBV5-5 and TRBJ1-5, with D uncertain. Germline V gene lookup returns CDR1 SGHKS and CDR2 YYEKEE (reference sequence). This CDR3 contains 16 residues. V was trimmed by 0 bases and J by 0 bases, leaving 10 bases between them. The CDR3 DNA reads TGTGCCAGCAGCTTGGAGAAAGGAACTAGCAATCAGCCCCAGCATTTT. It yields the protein CASSLEKGTSNQPQHF.

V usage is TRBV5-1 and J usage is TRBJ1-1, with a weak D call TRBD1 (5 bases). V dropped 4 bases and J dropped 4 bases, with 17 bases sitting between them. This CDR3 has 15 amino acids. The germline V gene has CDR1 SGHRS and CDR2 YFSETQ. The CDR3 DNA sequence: TGCGCCAGCAGCACCGTAAGGGGAAAAGTCACTGAAGCTTTCTTT. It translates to CASSTVRGKVTEAFF.

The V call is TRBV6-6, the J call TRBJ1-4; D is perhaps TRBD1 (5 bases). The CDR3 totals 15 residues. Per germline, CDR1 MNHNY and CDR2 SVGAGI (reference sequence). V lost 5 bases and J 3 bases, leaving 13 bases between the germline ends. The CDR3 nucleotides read TGTGCCAGCAGTCCTCGAGGGGCGGCTAATGAAAAACTGTTTTTT. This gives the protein CASSPRGAANEKLFF.

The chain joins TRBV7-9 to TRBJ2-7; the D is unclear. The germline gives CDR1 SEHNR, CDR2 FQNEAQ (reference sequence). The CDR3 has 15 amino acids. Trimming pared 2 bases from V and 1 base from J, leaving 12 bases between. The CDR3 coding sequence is TGTGCCAGCAGCTTAACGTCTTCTTTTTCCTACGAGCAGTACTTC. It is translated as CASSLTSSFSYEQYF.

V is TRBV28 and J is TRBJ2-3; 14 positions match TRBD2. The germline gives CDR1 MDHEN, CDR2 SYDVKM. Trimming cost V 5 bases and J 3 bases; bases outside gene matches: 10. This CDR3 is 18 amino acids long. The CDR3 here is CASSPLTGLAGVTDTQYF. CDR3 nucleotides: TGTGCCAGCAGTCCCCTCACGGGACTAGCGGGGGTGACAGATACGCAGTATTTT.